Included here is one TCR beta chain sequence, with context. RNA, at about 0.5 to 1 ug, was reverse transcribed with random hexamers. TCRdb used MiXCR to reprocess the immunoSEQ multiplex PCR reads, holding one entry per CDR3 protein. This sample yields about 180,000 distinct CDR3 sequences, of which approximately 96% are seen a single time; approximately 0.088% belongs to the top ten. The sample is drawn from a study of CD8 T cells in Susac syndrome. Deletions cut 2 bases from V and 5 bases from J, with 15 bases between. The CDR3 length is 16 residues. Germline assignment: CDR1 KGHDR and CDR2 SFDVKD. The sequence was collected from a human donor with multiple sclerosis. What was sequenced was CD4+ T cells from PBMCs. The chain combines TRBV24-1 with TRBJ1-5; D is ambiguous. The CDR3: CATSDSGDIGDQPQHF. The CDR3 DNA reads as TGTGCCACCAGTGATTCCGGAGACATAGGCGATCAGCCCCAGCATTTT.